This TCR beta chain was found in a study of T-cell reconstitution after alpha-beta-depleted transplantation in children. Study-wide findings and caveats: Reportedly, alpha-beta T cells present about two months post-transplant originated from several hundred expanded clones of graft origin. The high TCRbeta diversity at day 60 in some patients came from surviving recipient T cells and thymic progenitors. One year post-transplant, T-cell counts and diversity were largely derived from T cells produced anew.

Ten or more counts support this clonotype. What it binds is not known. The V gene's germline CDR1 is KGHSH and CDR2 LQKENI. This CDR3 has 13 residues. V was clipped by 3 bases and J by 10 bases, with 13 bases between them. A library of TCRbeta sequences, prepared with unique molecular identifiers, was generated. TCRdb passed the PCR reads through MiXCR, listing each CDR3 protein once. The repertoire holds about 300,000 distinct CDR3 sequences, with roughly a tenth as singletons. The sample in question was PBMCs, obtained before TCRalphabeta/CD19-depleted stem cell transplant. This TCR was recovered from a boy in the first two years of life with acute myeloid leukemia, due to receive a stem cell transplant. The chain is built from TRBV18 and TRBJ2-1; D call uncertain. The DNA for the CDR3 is TGTGCCAGCTCACCGTCGCAGGCTTACGAGCAGTTCTTC. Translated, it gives CASSPSQAYEQFF.